The rows below give T cell receptor beta chains drawn from one sample of a study of T cell repertoires in cytomegalovirus infection. Via MiXCR, TCRdb re-called the reads, giving one row per CDR3 protein. This repertoire shows 90,000 to 120,000 distinct CDR3 sequences, about 22% found once; its top ten account for approximately 40%. Sequenced material: CD8+ T cells from PBMCs. All receptors come from a human donor in good health (CMV status not recorded). Some clones in this sample may be carry-over from other donors' samples. Both conserved end residues are part of each CDR3. A D gene is named only where the DNA matches it firmly. Only some rows state a clone size, as once, few, many or a class for expanded clones.

length,V,D,J,size,DNA,CDR3
17,TRBV4-1,NA,TRBJ1-5,many,TGCGCCAGCAGCCAAGAGTGGCCACTACCTATCAATCAGCCCCAGCATTTT,CASSQEWPLPINQPQHF
14,TRBV2,TRBD1,TRBJ1-5,few,TGTGCCAGCAGTGAAGGACAGGGAGACCAGCCCCAGCATTTT,CASSEGQGDQPQHF
14,TRBV7-6,TRBD1,TRBJ1-1,many,TGTGCCAGCAGCCCTGGGACAGGGGGTACTGAAGCTTTCTTT,CASSPGTGGTEAFF
14,TRBV20-1,NA,TRBJ1-2,NA,TGCAGTGCTAGACCCGTGACAGGCGAATATGGCTACACCTTC,CSARPVTGEYGYTF
12,TRBV9,NA,TRBJ1-2,NA,TGTGCCAGCAACGACCGAGCCCATGGCTACACCTTC,CASNDRAHGYTF
15,TRBV18,TRBD1,TRBJ1-1,many,TGTGCCAGCTCACCCTGGACAGGGGGAAGTACTGAAGCTTTCTTT,CASSPWTGGSTEAFF
15,TRBV4-3,NA,TRBJ2-7,few,TGCGCCAGCAGCCAGGGGACGGCAGGATCCTACGAGCAGTACTTC,CASSQGTAGSYEQYF
14,TRBV19,NA,TRBJ1-1,many,TGTGCCAGTAGTTTTCAGGGTAGTAGCCCTGAAGCTTTCTTT,CASSFQGSSPEAFF
14,TRBV19,NA,TRBJ1-2,NA,TGTGCCAGTAGGCCACGGAGAGGGTCGGATGGCTACACCTTC,CASRPRRGSDGYTF
15,TRBV19,TRBD1,TRBJ1-5,NA,TGTGCCAGTGATCTACAGGGGGGGGGCTTACAGCCCCAGCATTTT,CASDLQGGGLQPQHF
15,TRBV30,NA,TRBJ2-1,few,TGTGCCTGGAGTTCACAAGAGCGCTCCTACAATGAGCAGTTCTTC,CAWSSQERSYNEQFF
14,TRBV11-2,NA,TRBJ2-1,many,TGTGCCAGCAGCTTAATGCCTTCCGTCGATGAGCAGTTCTTC,CASSLMPSVDEQFF
15,TRBV7-2,NA,TRBJ2-7,NA,TGTGCCAGCAGCCCCCCGGGGACACCGAGCTACGAGCAGTACTTC,CASSPPGTPSYEQYF
15,TRBV10-3,NA,TRBJ1-5,NA,TGTGCCATCAGTGAGTCGGACAGCCTCAATCAGCCCCAGCATTTT,CAISESDSLNQPQHF
14,TRBV4-2,NA,TRBJ2-1,NA,TGTGCCAGCAGCCAAGGCAGGGGGGCCAATGAGCAGTTCTTC,CASSQGRGANEQFF
13,TRBV28,NA,TRBJ2-1,few,TGTGCCAGCAGTTTAACGGGGGCTCATGAGCAGTTCTTC,CASSLTGAHEQFF
17,TRBV10-3,TRBD2,TRBJ2-1,NA,TGTGCCATCAGTGAGCCAAAACCGGGACTAGCTCTGAATGAGCAGTTCTTC,CAISEPKPGLALNEQFF
14,TRBV6-5,TRBD1,TRBJ1-2,NA,TGTGCCAGCAGTTACGGGACAGGCTACTATGGCTACACCTTC,CASSYGTGYYGYTF
15,TRBV7-3,NA,TRBJ1-1,few,TGTGCCAGCAGCTCCACGGACAGCCTGAACACTGAAGCTTTCTTT,CASSSTDSLNTEAFF
14,TRBV19,NA,TRBJ2-4,NA,TGTGCCAGTAGTATCCCTTCAGCCAAAAACATTCAGTACTTC,CASSIPSAKNIQYF
14,TRBV6-6,NA,TRBJ1-4,few,TGTGCCAGCAGTTATAGCGGGGAGCGTGAAAAACTGTTTTTT,CASSYSGEREKLFF
15,TRBV20-1,TRBD2,TRBJ2-7,many,TGCAGTGTCCGTCCCCTGCTAGCGGACTCCTACGAGCAGTACTTC,CSVRPLLADSYEQYF
16,TRBV7-4,NA,TRBJ2-3,NA,TGTGCCAGCAGCCCACGAGGACGAGGGAACACAGATACGCAGTATTTT,CASSPRGRGNTDTQYF
12,TRBV12-3/TRBV12-4,TRBD1,TRBJ2-7,NA,TGTGCCAGCAGCCCCGACAGGGTCGAGCAGTACTTC,CASSPDRVEQYF
13,TRBV29-1,TRBD1,TRBJ1-1,NA,TGCAGCGTTCCAGGGGGGGAGAGCACTGAAGCTTTCTTT,CSVPGGESTEAFF
14,TRBV28,TRBD1,TRBJ2-7,few,TGTGCCACCACACGTAGGACAGGGGAATACGAGCAGTACTTC,CATTRRTGEYEQYF
13,TRBV29-1,NA,TRBJ2-4,NA,TGCAGCGCCGGTGGAGGAGCCAAAAACATTCAGTACTTC,CSAGGGAKNIQYF
15,TRBV24-1,NA,TRBJ2-2,few,TGTGCCACCAGTGACCGGGCCACGAACACCGGGGAGCTGTTTTTT,CATSDRATNTGELFF
15,TRBV6-2/TRBV6-3,TRBD1,TRBJ1-5,NA,TGTGCCAGCAGTTACTCGGGACAGGGGGGAAGGCCCCAGCATTTT,CASSYSGQGGRPQHF
12,TRBV28,NA,TRBJ2-7,few,TGTGCCAGCAGTTTTTCCGGCTACGAGCAGTACTTC,CASSFSGYEQYF
12,TRBV27,TRBD2,TRBJ2-1,few,TGTGCCGGGGAAAGAGCGGGAGATGAGCAGTTCTTC,CAGERAGDEQFF
16,TRBV4-1,NA,TRBJ2-1,NA,TGTGCCAGCAGCCCAAGGGAGGACTTCGTCTACAATGAGCAGTTCTTC,CASSPREDFVYNEQFF
12,TRBV27,NA,TRBJ1-6,NA,TGTGCCAGCAGCCCCCTGGGTTCACCCCTCCACTTT,CASSPLGSPLHF
13,TRBV6-5,NA,TRBJ1-1,few,TGTGCCAGCAGTTACTCTATTGCGAGCGAAGCTTTCTTT,CASSYSIASEAFF
13,TRBV4-3,NA,TRBJ1-1,few,TGCGCCAGCAGCCAAGTCGGGGGTACTGAAGCTTTCTTT,CASSQVGGTEAFF
14,TRBV11-2,NA,TRBJ1-2,NA,TGTGCCAGCAGCTTAGAAGGAGAGTTCTATGGCTACACCTTC,CASSLEGEFYGYTF
14,TRBV7-2,NA,TRBJ2-7,many,TGTGCCAGCAGCTTAAAGCGGGCCCTCGGCGAGCAGTACTTC,CASSLKRALGEQYF
16,TRBV7-2,NA,TRBJ1-3,many,TGTGCTACTACCGGGGGGGGGGAAAGTCCTGGAAACACCATATATTTT,CATTGGGESPGNTIYF
13,TRBV5-1,NA,TRBJ2-7,many,TGCGCCAGCAGCTTGACAGGGACCCACGAGCAGTACTTC,CASSLTGTHEQYF
13,TRBV7-9,NA,TRBJ2-2,many,TGTGCCAGCAGTCTGCCAGGCACCGGGGAGCTGTTTTTT,CASSLPGTGELFF
14,TRBV27,TRBD1,TRBJ2-5,few,TGTGCCAGCAGCCGGACAGGGGGCGAAGAGACCCAGTACTTC,CASSRTGGEETQYF
12,TRBV7-9,NA,TRBJ2-5,NA,TGTGCCAGCAGCTTTAGGCGGGAGACCCAGTACTTC,CASSFRRETQYF
16,TRBV28,TRBD1,TRBJ1-5,few,TGTGCCAGCAGTTTATGGACAGGGGAGAGCAATCAGCCCCAGCATTTT,CASSLWTGESNQPQHF
14,TRBV20-1,TRBD1,TRBJ2-7,few,TGCAGTGCTAGAGATCCCAGGGGGCACTACGAGCAGTACTTC,CSARDPRGHYEQYF
17,TRBV28,NA,TRBJ1-5,NA,TGTGCCAGCAGTCTACCAGCGACAGTATATAGCAATCAGCCCCAGCATTTT,CASSLPATVYSNQPQHF
15,TRBV10-3,NA,TRBJ2-3,NA,TGTGCCATCAGTGAAGCACAGGGCTTAGCAGATACGCAGTATTTT,CAISEAQGLADTQYF
17,TRBV7-8,TRBD2,TRBJ2-2,many,TGTGCCAGCAGCTTGACACTAGCGGGGGTGAACACCGGGGAGCTGTTTTTT,CASSLTLAGVNTGELFF
15,TRBV11-2,TRBD1,TRBJ2-5,many,TGTGCCAGCAGCGCCAGGACAGGGGGCCGAGAGACCCAGTACTTC,CASSARTGGRETQYF
11,TRBV20-1,NA,TRBJ2-7,few,TGCAGTGCAGATACTTCGTACGAGCAGTACTTC,CSADTSYEQYF
13,TRBV28,NA,TRBJ2-5,many,TGTGCCAGCAGTCCCCGGGGCAGAGAGACCCAGTACTTC,CASSPRGRETQYF
15,TRBV7-9,NA,TRBJ1-3,NA,TGTGCCAGCTCCGATACGGGGGGGAAAGGAAACACCATATATTTT,CASSDTGGKGNTIYF
15,TRBV5-6,NA,TRBJ2-2,many,TGTGCCAGCAACGTAGCGGCCGCGAACACCGGGGAGCTGTTTTTT,CASNVAAANTGELFF
18,TRBV7-9,TRBD1,TRBJ1-2,many,TGTGCCAGCAGCTTCCCACCGGGACAGGGGGAAAACAACTATGGCTACACCTTC,CASSFPPGQGENNYGYTF
15,TRBV7-9,NA,TRBJ2-1,NA,TGTGCCAGCAGCCAAGACCGAGATCCCTTCAATGAGCAGTTCTTC,CASSQDRDPFNEQFF
14,TRBV12-3/TRBV12-4,NA,TRBJ1-2,many,TGTGCCAGCAGGAACCCGGGGGTGAGATATGGCTACACCTTC,CASRNPGVRYGYTF
16,TRBV20-1,TRBD2,TRBJ2-1,many,TGCAGTGCTAAGGCGTTAGCGGGACTCCTGCGGAATGAGCAGTTCTTC,CSAKALAGLLRNEQFF
16,TRBV9,TRBD1,TRBJ2-7,few,TGTGCCAGCAGCGGGGGACAGGGGGGGTCCGCTCGAGAGCAGTACTTC,CASSGGQGGSAREQYF
16,TRBV4-1,TRBD1,TRBJ1-6,few,TGCGCCAGCAGCCAAGATGGTACAGGGGGAAATTCACCCCTCCACTTT,CASSQDGTGGNSPLHF
19,TRBV15,TRBD2,TRBJ2-1,NA,TGTGCCACCAGCAGAGAGGTCACCGCTGGACTAGATATTGACAATGAGCAGTTCTTC,CATSREVTAGLDIDNEQFF
15,TRBV7-6,TRBD1,TRBJ2-7,many,TGTGCCAGCAGCTCGGGACAGGGGCACTCCTACGAGCAGTACTTC,CASSSGQGHSYEQYF